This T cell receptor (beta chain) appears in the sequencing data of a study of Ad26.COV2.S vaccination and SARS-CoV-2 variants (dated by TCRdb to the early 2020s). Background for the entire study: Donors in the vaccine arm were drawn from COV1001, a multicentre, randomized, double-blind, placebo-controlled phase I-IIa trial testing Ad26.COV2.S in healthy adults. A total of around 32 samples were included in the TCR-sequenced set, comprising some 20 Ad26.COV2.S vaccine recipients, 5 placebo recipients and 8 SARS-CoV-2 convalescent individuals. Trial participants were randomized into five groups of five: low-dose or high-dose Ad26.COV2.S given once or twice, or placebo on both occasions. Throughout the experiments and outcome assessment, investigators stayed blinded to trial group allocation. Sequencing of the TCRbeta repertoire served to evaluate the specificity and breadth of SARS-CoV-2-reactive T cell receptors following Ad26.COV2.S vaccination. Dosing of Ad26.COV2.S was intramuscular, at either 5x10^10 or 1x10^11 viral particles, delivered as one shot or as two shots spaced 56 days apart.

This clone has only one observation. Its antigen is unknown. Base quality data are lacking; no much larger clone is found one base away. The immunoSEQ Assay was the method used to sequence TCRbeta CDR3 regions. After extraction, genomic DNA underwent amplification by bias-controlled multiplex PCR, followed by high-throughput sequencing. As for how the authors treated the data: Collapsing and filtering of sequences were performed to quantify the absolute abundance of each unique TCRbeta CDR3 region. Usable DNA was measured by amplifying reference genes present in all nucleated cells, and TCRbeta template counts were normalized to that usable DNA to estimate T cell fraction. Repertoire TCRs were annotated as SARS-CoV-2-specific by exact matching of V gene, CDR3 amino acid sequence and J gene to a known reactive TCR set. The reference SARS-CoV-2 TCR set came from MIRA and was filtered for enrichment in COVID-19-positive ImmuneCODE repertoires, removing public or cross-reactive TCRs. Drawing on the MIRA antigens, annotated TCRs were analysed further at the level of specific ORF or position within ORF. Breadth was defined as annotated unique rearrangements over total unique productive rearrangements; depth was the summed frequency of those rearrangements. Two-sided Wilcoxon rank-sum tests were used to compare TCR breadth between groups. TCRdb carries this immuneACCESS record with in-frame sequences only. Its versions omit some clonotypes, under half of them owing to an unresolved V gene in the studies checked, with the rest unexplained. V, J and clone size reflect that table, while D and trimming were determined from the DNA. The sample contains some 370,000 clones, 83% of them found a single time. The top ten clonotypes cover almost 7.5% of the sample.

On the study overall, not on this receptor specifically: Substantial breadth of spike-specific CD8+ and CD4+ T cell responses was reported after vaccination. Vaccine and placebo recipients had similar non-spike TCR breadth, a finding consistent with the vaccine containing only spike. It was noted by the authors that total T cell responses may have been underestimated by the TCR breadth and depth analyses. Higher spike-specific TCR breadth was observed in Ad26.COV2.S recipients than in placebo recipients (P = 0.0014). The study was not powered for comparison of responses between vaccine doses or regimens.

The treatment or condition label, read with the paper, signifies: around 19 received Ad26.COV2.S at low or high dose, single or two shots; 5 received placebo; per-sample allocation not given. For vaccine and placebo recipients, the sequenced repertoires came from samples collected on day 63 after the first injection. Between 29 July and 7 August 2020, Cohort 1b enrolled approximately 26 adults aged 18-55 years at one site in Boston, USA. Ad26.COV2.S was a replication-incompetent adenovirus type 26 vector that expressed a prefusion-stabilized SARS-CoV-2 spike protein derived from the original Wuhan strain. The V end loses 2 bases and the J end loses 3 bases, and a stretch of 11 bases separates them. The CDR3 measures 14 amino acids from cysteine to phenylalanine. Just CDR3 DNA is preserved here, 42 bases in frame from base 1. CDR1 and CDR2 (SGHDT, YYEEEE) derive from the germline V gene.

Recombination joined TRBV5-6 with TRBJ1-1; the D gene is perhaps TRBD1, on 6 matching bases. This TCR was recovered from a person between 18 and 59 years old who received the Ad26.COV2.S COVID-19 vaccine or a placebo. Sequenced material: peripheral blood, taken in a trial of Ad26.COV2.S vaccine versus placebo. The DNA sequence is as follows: TGTGCCAGCAGCTTACAGGGTAGCGACACTGAAGCTTTCTTT. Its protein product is CASSLQGSDTEAFF.